This TCR beta chain was profiled in a study of blood T cell repertoires in COVID-19. Across the study: Samples taken during acute and convalescent COVID-19 were collected in the United States, Italy and Spain. T cells, B-cell-depleted T cells, or PBMCs provided the cDNA or gDNA that served as material.

Sequencing used immunoSEQ multiplex PCR; TCRdb keeps in-frame clones, though not all of them. In the table there are 56,000 or so clones, over 75% of which are singletons. This CDR3 spans 17 amino acids. Trimming took 4 bases from V and 2 from J; bases not matched to a gene: 11. Germline CDR1 reads LNHDA; CDR2 reads SQIVND (reference sequence). The receptor was derived from a human donor in a cohort sampled during active COVID-19. Material: peripheral blood. This chain uses TRBV19 with TRBJ2-1; TRBD2 agrees at 7 bases. The chain's CDR3 is CASSTQPSSGPYNEQFF. CDR3 DNA: TGTGCCAGTAGTACCCAACCCTCTAGCGGACCCTACAATGAGCAGTTCTTC.